The 20 T cell receptor beta chains listed next were all sequenced from one sample in a study of blood T cell repertoires in COVID-19. Measured with immunoSEQ multiplex PCR; TCRdb has only the in-frame clones, and not every one. The table lists 65,000 to 95,000 clones, roughly 80% of them singletons, with more than 10% in the top ten. The sample comprised peripheral blood. The source is a woman aged 40 to 49 with active or convalescent COVID-19.

CDR3 loop: CASSQPGHSDTQYF. The CDR3 DNA reads as TGTGCCAGCAGCCAGCCGGGACATTCAGATACGCAGTATTTT. The genes are TRBV7-3 and TRBJ2-3, with a weak D call TRBD1 (6 bases). The CDR3 sequence is 14 residues long. Germline values: CDR1 SGHTA, CDR2 FQGTGA. Trimming took 5 bases from V and 4 from J, leaving 13 bases between them.

The CDR3 nucleotides read TGCGCCAGCAGCTTGGCCTCCGGGACTAGCGGGGATGAGCAGTTCTTC. Protein sequence: CASSLASGTSGDEQFF. V and J are TRBV5-1 and TRBJ2-1; 13 bases map to TRBD2. V lost 0 bases, J lost 8 bases, and 5 bases stayed unmatched. The CDR3 has 16 residues. Germline values: CDR1 SGHRS, CDR2 YFSETQ.

The V gene is TRBV19, the J gene TRBJ1-1; TRBD1 is a possible D gene (6 bases). The CDR3 loop spans 17 amino acids. Trimming left V 3 bases short and J 1 base short, with 18 bases between. Per germline, CDR1 LNHDA and CDR2 SQIVND (reference sequence). The CDR3 nucleotides read TGTGCCAGTAGTATTGAGGGTCCGCGCAGGGGGAACACTGAAGCTTTCTTT. Residues: CASSIEGPRRGNTEAFF.

This chain uses TRBV19 with TRBJ1-4; no clear D. In germline, CDR1 is LNHDA, CDR2 SQIVND (reference sequence). The ends were cut back, 7 bases at V and 5 bases at J, with 11 bases in the middle. The CDR3 has 13 residues. Written as DNA, the CDR3 is TGTGCCAGTAAATTTGGAGAAAATGAAAAACTGTTTTTT. Translating gives CASKFGENEKLFF.

This chain connects TRBV7-9 to TRBJ2-1, with TRBD2 matching over 8 bases. There are 15 residues in the CDR3. The trim removed 0 bases at V and 8 bases at J, leaving 6 bases unmatched. The V gene's germline CDR1 is SEHNR and CDR2 FQNEAQ (reference sequence). The DNA for the CDR3 is TGTGCCAGCAGCTTAGCGCTGGGACTAGACGATGAGCAGTTCTTC. This codes for CASSLALGLDDEQFF. Together with reference TRBV7-9 and TRBJ2-1, the CDR3 gives the full variable domain: DTGVSQNPRHKITKRGQNVTFRCDPISEHNRLYWYRQTLGQGPEFLTYFQNEAQLEKSRLLSDRFSAERPKGSFSTLEIQRTEQGDSAMYLCASSLALGLDDEQFFGPGTRLTVL.

The chain is built from TRBV10-3 and TRBJ1-2, with 10 bases that match TRBD1. CDR3 length: 15 amino acids. Trimming at V came to 2 bases and at J to 10 bases, leaving 10 bases not matched to a gene. Per germline, CDR1 ENHRY and CDR2 SYGVKD. As DNA, the CDR3 is TGTGCCATCAGTGAGACTCCCGGGACAGGGGAGGACTACACCTTC. Translated: CAISETPGTGEDYTF.

V gene TRBV5-1 combines with J gene TRBJ1-4, with 11 bases fitting TRBD1. The CDR3 has 17 residues. V shed 6 bases and J 8 bases; nucleotides not matched to a gene: 15. Germline CDR1 and CDR2: SGHRS and YFSETQ. CDR3 sequence: CASTLHQGTGGFEKLFF. The CDR3 nucleotides read TGCGCCAGCACCCTCCATCAAGGGACAGGGGGATTCGAAAAACTGTTTTTT.

Comment on this clone: A junction end diverges from the germline sequence, so it may reflect a read error. The chain joins TRBV19 to TRBJ1-1; weak D call: TRBD1 (5 bases). Germline V lookup: CDR1 LNHDA, CDR2 SQIVND (reference sequence). This CDR3 region has 14 residues. DNA for the CDR3: TGTGCCAGTAGTATGAGGACATTGAACCCTGAAGCTTTCTTT. Amino acid sequence: CASSMRTLNPEAFF.

This chain links TRBV7-6 with TRBJ2-1, with 9 bases aligning to TRBD2. The CDR3 has 15 residues. Losses at the gene ends were 1 base for V and 8 bases for J; bases not matched to a gene: 6. Germline V gives CDR1 SGHVS, CDR2 FNYEAQ. DNA of the CDR3: TGTGCCAGCAGCTTAGTGGCTAGCGGGATGGATGAGCAGTTCTTC. It specifies CASSLVASGMDEQFF.

This clone has only one observation. This CDR3 is CASSRRDRGDLQQYF. In nucleotides, the CDR3 is TGTGCCAGTAGTAGACGGGACAGGGGGGATTTGCAGCAGTACTTC. V gene TRBV19 combines with J gene TRBJ2-7; 11 bases fit TRBD1. The V gene's germline CDR1 is LNHDA and CDR2 SQIVND (reference sequence). The V segment lost 4 bases and the J segment 8 bases; nucleotides outside the gene matches: 10. The CDR3 runs 15 residues.

This chain uses TRBV4-3 with TRBJ1-2; possible D gene TRBD1, 6 bases. V lost 1 base and J 0 bases, leaving 6 bases between the germline ends. There are 14 residues in the CDR3. Germline V gene lookup returns CDR1 LGHNA and CDR2 YSLEER. Here the CDR3 DNA reads TGCGCCAGCAGCCAAGGGACAGCTAACTATGGCTACACCTTC. It translates to CASSQGTANYGYTF.

J is TRBJ2-3 and V is TRBV7-3; 8 nucleotides match TRBD2. Germline loops: CDR1 SGHTA, CDR2 FQGTGA. This CDR3 contains 14 residues. The trim removed 4 bases at V and 2 bases at J, leaving 2 bases unmatched. The CDR3, as DNA: TGTGCCAGCAGCTCGGGACTAGACACAGATACGCAGTATTTT. Its translation is CASSSGLDTDTQYF.

The rearrangement uses TRBV5-1 and TRBJ2-5, with 9 bases that match TRBD2. V lost 3 bases, J lost 7 bases, and 13 bases stayed unmatched. This CDR3 contains 16 residues. CDR1 SGHRS and CDR2 YFSETQ come from the germline V gene. The CDR3 is CASSWGLAAGDRTQYF. CDR3 DNA: TGCGCCAGCAGCTGGGGACTAGCTGCCGGGGACAGGACCCAGTACTTC.

The chain has TRBV24-1 and TRBJ2-1, with 7 bases that match TRBD2. J lost 2 bases, V lost 7 bases, and 10 bases had no gene match. This CDR3 region has 16 residues. Germline CDR1 KGHDR, CDR2 SFDVKD. The CDR3: CATSHPGLDTYNEQFF. In DNA form, the CDR3 reads TGTGCCACCAGCCATCCCGGACTAGACACCTACAATGAGCAGTTCTTC.

V and J are TRBV29-1 and TRBJ2-7; tentatively, D is TRBD1 (6 bases). The CDR3 has 12 residues. The germline CDR1 and CDR2 sequences are SQVTM and ANQGSEA. The germline V and J ends were trimmed by 7 bases and 1 base, with 11 bases remaining between them. CDR3 bases: TGCAGCGCTGTGACAGGATCCTACGAGCAGTACTTC. Its protein is CSAVTGSYEQYF.

This rearrangement joins TRBV6-5 to TRBJ1-2, with 12 bases that match TRBD1. The CDR3 is made up of 14 amino acids. Trimming cost V 7 bases and J 8 bases; bases outside gene matches: 8. CDR1 and CDR2 from the germline V gene are MNHEY and SVGAGI. The CDR3, as DNA: TGTGCCAGCACTAGGGGACAGGGGGCTGGCGGCTACACCTTC. Residues: CASTRGQGAGGYTF.

The table lists this clone with a few counts. The chain links TRBV28 to TRBJ1-4; possible D gene TRBD1, 5 bases. V was shortened by 5 bases and J by 5 bases, with 6 bases between the two germline ends. The CDR3 extends over 12 amino acids. The germline V gene has CDR1 MDHEN and CDR2 SYDVKM. The CDR3: CASSGGNEKLFF. The CDR3 region has the DNA TGTGCCAGCAGTGGGGGGAATGAAAAACTGTTTTTT.

This chain uses TRBV10-1 with TRBJ2-1; the match to TRBD2 covers 8 bases. V lost 0 bases and J lost 9; bases outside the gene matches: 10. Germline V CDR1 and CDR2: WNHNN, SYGVQD (reference sequence). CDR3 length: 16 amino acids. CDR3 protein: CASSESSGGFWGEQFF. The CDR3 bases are TGCGCCAGCAGTGAGTCGAGCGGGGGCTTTTGGGGTGAGCAGTTCTTC.

This CDR3 reads CSASGANNEQFF. The CDR3 bases are TGCAGTGCTAGTGGGGCCAACAATGAGCAGTTCTTC. V and J are TRBV20-1 and TRBJ2-1; a possible D gene is TRBD1 (5 bases). The V gene's germline CDR1 is DFQATT and CDR2 SNEGSKA (reference sequence). V was shortened by 3 bases and J by 5 bases, with 8 bases between the two germline ends. CDR3 length equals 12 residues.

The V and J genes are TRBV6-5 and TRBJ2-5; D is perhaps TRBD1 (6 bases). The germline gives CDR1 MNHEY, CDR2 SVGAGI. This CDR3 has 16 amino acids. Trimming removed 0 bases at V and 1 base at J, with 12 bases between. Here the CDR3 DNA reads TGTGCCAGCAGTTACTCGTACAGGACAGCCCAAGAGACCCAGTACTTC. Amino acids: CASSYSYRTAQETQYF.